This T cell receptor beta chain was identified in a study of blood T cell repertoires in COVID-19. Study summary: From the United States, Italy and Spain came samples of acute and convalescent COVID-19. The analysed material was cDNA or gDNA that came from T cells, B-cell-depleted T cells, or PBMCs.

The V gene end was trimmed by 6 bases and the J gene end by 7 bases; junction bases not matched to a gene: 11. The CDR3 loop spans 14 amino acids. The germline V gene has CDR1 SEHNR and CDR2 FQNEAQ (reference sequence). Study processing details: Scientists estimated how many nucleated cells there were by amplifying reference gene primers. TCRdb's table, derived via immunoSEQ multiplex PCR, lists solely in-frame clones and lacks some. V and J calls and clone size are given by that table; D and trimming were obtained from the DNA. The repertoire holds 20,000 or so clones, with about nine tenths as singletons.

The chain combines TRBV7-9 with TRBJ2-7, with 8 bases aligning to TRBD2. This sequence originates from a woman of 80 years or more with active or convalescent COVID-19. Input material: peripheral blood. This chain's CDR3 is CASSGTSSLREQYF. CDR3 bases: TGTGCCAGCAGTGGGACTAGTTCTTTGCGGGAGCAGTACTTC.